The 5 T cell receptor beta chains in this list originate from one sample, sequenced in a study of T cells in Graves' hyperthyroidism and ophthalmopathy. Amplification of TCR beta CDR3 regions used RNA as the template. TCR CDR3 regions were first amplified by RT-PCR with HTBI primers. TCRdb re-derived calls from the multiplex PCR reads in MiXCR, one entry per CDR3 protein. The top ten hold 3% to 4.5% of the sample, which has some 620,000 distinct CDR3 sequences, about 16% seen once. Sequencing was carried out using blood. These receptors were taken from a woman in her twenties or thirties with Graves' hyperthyroidism.

At least ten counts were recorded for this clonotype. This chain connects TRBV12-3 or TRBV12-4 to TRBJ1-5; 8 nucleotides align to TRBD1. The CDR3 has 17 amino acids. The ends lost 6 bases at V and 0 bases at J; junction bases unmatched: 10. The CDR3 DNA follows: TGTGCCAGCAGAACCGGGACAGGCGTTGATAGCAATCAGCCCCAGCATTTT. This sequence encodes CASRTGTGVDSNQPQHF.

This clonotype was recorded many times. This chain joins TRBV28 and TRBJ2-3; D remains ambiguous. The CDR3 is 17 amino acids. Germline V gene lookup returns CDR1 MDHEN and CDR2 SYDVKM. V was shortened by 4 bases and J by 1 base, with 18 bases between the two germline ends. CDR3 in amino acids: CASSSQRFTIRTDTQYF. CDR3 DNA: TGTGCCAGCAGTTCCCAGAGATTCACGATCCGCACAGATACGCAGTATTTT.

This clonotype was seen a few times. The J gene is TRBJ1-3, the V gene TRBV6-1, with 10 bases fitting TRBD1. CDR3 length equals 14 residues. CDR1 is MNHNS, CDR2 SASEGT, per germline. Trimming at V came to 7 bases and at J to 6 bases, leaving 6 bases not matched to a gene. The chain's CDR3 is CASTWDRGENTIYF. The CDR3 coding sequence is TGTGCCAGCACCTGGGACAGGGGCGAAAACACCATATATTTT.

This clonotype came up many times. This chain connects TRBV29-1 to TRBJ1-2; the D is unclear. Germline CDR1 and CDR2: SQVTM and ANQGSEA. The CDR3 has 11 residues. The V end was cut by 0 bases, the J end by 5 bases, with 4 bases between. DNA of the CDR3: TGCAGCGTTGAAGAGGGTTATGGCTACACCTTC. This sequence encodes CSVEEGYGYTF. The full variable domain, in which reference TRBV29-1 and TRBJ1-2 provide the parts outside the CDR3, is SAVISQKPSRDICQRGTSLTIQCQVDSQVTMMFWYRQQPGQSLTLIATANQGSEATYESGFVIDKFPISRPNLTFSTLTVSNMSPEDSSIYLCSVEEGYGYTFGSGTRLTVV.

This clonotype showed up many times. V and J are TRBV10-3 and TRBJ1-1; tentative D call: TRBD1 (5 bases). CDR1 is ENHRY, CDR2 SYGVKD, per germline. Trimming removed 7 bases from V and 2 bases from J, with 14 bases in between. This CDR3 region has 14 residues. The CDR3, as DNA: TGTGCCATCACTCCTCAGGGTTCTAACACTGAAGCTTTCTTT. Residues: CAITPQGSNTEAFF.